The T cell receptor (beta chain) under discussion was sequenced for a study of cytomegalovirus exposure and HLA in healthy donors. Study results and limitations: V- and J-gene trimming in TCR beta was tied to a missense DCLRE1C variant by an analysis performed later. Later analysis reportedly placed an Asian-associated ancestry cluster below the roughly 700-donor mean in N-insertions. Cytomegalovirus status was reportedly diagnosed by the classifier with high specificity and sensitivity. A later analysis found common viral pathogens apparently linked to several of the most significant clusters.

On this clone: The antigen is unknown.

Use of 60 Vbeta and 13 Jbeta primers characterized the PCR. The assay was immunoSEQ multiplex PCR, and TCRdb's table has in-frame clones only and misses some. The top ten clones hold about 7.4% of a sample with 150,000 to 200,000 clones, about four fifths of them seen once. The CDR3 is 16 residues long. From germline, CDR1 is SEHNR and CDR2 FQNEAQ (reference sequence). With V trimmed by 5 bases and J by 2 bases, 6 bases remained unmatched. V usage is TRBV7-9 and J usage is TRBJ2-2, with 9 bases identical to TRBD1. This TCR derives from a male donor in good health and CMV-seropositive. The sample taken for sequencing was PBMCs. The CDR3 region is CASSHPGQGNTGELFF. The CDR3 DNA sequence: TGTGCCAGCAGCCACCCGGGACAGGGAAACACCGGGGAGCTGTTTTTT.